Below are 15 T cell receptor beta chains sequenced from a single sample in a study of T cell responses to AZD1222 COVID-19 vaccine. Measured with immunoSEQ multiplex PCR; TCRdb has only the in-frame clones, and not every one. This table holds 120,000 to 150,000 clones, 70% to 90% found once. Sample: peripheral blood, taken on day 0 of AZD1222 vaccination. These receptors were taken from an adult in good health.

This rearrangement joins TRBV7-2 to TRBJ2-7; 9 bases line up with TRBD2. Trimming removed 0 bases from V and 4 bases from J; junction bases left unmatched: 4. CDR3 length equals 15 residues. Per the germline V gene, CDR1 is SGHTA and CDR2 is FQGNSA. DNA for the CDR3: TGTGCCAGCAGCTTAGCTGGGACTAGCCGGTACGAGCAGTACTTC. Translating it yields CASSLAGTSRYEQYF.

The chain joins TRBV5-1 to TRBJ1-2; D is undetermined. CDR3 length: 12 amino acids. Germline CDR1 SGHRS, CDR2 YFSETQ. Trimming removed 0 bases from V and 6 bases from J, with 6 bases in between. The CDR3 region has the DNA TGCGCCAGCAGCTTGGATCAGGATGGCTACACCTTC. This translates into CASSLDQDGYTF.

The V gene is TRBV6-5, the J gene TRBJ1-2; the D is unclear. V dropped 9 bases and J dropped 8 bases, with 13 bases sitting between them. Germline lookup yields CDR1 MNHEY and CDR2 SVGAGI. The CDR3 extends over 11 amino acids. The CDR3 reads CASESAGGYTF. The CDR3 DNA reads TGTGCCAGTGAATCCGCGGGAGGCTACACCTTC.

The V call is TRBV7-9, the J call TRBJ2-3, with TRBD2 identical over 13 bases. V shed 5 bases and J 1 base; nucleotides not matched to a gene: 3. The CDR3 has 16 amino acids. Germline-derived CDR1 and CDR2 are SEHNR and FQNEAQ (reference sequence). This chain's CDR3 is CASSPGLAGRTDTQYF. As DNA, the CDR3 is TGTGCCAGCAGCCCGGGACTAGCGGGGCGCACAGATACGCAGTATTTT.

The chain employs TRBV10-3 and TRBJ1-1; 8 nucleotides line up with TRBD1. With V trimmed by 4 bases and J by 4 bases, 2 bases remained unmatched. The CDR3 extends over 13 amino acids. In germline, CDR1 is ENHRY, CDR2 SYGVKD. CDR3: CAISGQGSTEAFF. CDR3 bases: TGTGCCATCAGTGGACAGGGGTCCACTGAAGCTTTCTTT.

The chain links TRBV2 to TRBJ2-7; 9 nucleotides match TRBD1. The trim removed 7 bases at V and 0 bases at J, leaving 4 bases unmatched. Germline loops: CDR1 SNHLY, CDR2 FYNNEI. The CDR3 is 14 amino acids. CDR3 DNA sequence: TGTGCCAGCAAGGGACAGGGTAGCTCCTACGAGCAGTACTTC. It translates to CASKGQGSSYEQYF.

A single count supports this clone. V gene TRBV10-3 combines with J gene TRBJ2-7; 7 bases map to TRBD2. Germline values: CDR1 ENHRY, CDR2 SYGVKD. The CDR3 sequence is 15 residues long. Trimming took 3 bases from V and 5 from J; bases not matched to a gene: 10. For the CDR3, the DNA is TGTGCCATCAGTGAAAGAACGGGCGGGGGAAACGAGCAGTACTTC. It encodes CAISERTGGGNEQYF.

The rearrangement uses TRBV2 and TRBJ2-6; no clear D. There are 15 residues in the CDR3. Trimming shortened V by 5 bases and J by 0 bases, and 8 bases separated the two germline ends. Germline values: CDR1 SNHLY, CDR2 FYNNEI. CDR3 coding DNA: TGTGCCAGCAGTAAGGAAGCCTCTGGGGCCAACGTCCTGACTTTC. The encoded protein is CASSKEASGANVLTF.

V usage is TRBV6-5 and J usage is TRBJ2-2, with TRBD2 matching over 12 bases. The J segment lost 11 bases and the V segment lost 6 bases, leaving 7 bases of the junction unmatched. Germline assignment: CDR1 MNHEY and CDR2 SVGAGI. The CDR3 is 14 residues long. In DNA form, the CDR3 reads TGTGCCAGCAGAATCCCTAGCGGGGGGGCAGAGCTGTTTTTT. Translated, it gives CASRIPSGGAELFF.

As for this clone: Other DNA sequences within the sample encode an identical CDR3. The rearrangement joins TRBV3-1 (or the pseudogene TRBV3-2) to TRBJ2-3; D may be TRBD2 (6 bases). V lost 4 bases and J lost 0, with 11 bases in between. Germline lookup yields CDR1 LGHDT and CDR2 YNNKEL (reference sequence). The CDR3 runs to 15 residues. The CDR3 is CASSPTGTSTDTQYF. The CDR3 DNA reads TGTGCCAGCAGCCCAACGGGGACTAGCACAGATACGCAGTATTTT.

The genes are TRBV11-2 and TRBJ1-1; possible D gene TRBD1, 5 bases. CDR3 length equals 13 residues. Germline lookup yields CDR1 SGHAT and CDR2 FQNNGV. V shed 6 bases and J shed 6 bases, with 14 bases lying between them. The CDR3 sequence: CASRVVGTSEAFF. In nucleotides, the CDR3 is TGTGCCAGCAGGGTTGTGGGGACCTCTGAAGCTTTCTTT.

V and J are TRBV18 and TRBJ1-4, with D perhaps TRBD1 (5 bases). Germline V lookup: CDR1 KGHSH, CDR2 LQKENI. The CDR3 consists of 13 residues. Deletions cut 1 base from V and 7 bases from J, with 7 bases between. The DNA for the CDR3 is TGTGCCAGCTCACCACAAGACAGTGAAAAACTGTTTTTT. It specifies CASSPQDSEKLFF.

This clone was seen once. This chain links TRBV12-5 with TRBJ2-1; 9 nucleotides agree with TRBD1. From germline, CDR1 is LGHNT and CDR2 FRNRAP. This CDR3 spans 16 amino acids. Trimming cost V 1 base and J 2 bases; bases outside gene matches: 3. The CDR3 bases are TGTGCTAGTGGTTTGGCGACAGGGGGGGCCTACAATGAGCAGTTCTTC. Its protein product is CASGLATGGAYNEQFF. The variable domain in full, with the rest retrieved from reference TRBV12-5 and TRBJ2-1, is DARVTQTPRHKVTEMGQEVTMRCQPILGHNTVFWYRQTMMQGLELLAYFRNRAPLDDSGMPKDRFSAEMPDATLATLKIQPSEPRDSAVYFCASGLATGGAYNEQFFGPGTRLTVL.

The CDR3 loop reads CASSVQGGDEKLFF. DNA of the CDR3: TGTGCCAGCAGTGTTCAGGGGGGCGATGAAAAACTGTTTTTT. The V gene is TRBV28, the J gene TRBJ1-4, with TRBD1 identical over 7 bases. V lost 5 bases and J lost 6; bases outside the gene matches: 6. CDR1 is MDHEN, CDR2 SYDVKM, per germline. The CDR3 has 14 amino acids.

The CDR3: CASSFGGQPQHF. The CDR3 nucleotides are TGTGCCAGCAGCTTCGGGGGTCAGCCCCAGCATTTT. The chain combines TRBV7-9 with TRBJ1-5; D is perhaps TRBD1 (5 bases). Per the germline V gene, CDR1 is SEHNR and CDR2 is FQNEAQ (reference sequence). CDR3 size: 12 residues. Deletions cut 3 bases from V and 6 bases from J, with 6 bases between. The variable domain in full, completed from reference TRBV7-9 and TRBJ1-5, reads DTGVSQNPRHKITKRGQNVTFRCDPISEHNRLYWYRQTLGQGPEFLTYFQNEAQLEKSRLLSDRFSAERPKGSFSTLEIQRTEQGDSAMYLCASSFGGQPQHFGDGTRLSIL.